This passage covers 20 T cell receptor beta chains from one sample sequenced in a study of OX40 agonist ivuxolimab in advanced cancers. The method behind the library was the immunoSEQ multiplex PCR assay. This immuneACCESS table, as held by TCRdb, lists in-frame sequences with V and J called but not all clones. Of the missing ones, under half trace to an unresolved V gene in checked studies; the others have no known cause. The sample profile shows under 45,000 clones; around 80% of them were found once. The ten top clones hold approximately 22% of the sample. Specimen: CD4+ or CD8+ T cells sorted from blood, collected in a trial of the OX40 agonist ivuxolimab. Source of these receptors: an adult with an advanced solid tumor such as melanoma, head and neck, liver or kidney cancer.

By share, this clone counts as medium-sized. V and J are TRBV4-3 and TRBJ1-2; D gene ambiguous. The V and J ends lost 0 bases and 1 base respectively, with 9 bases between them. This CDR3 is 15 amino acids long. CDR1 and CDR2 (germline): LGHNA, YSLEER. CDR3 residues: CASSQDPTINYGYTF. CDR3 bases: TGCGCCAGCAGCCAAGATCCAACAATTAACTATGGCTACACCTTC.

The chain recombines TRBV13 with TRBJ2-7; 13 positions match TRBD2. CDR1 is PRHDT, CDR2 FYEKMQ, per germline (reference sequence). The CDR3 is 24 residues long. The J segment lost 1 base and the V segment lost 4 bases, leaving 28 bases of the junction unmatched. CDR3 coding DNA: TGTGCCAGCAGCTCATCAAAAGCCCCCGGGACTAGCGGGATGAATTCTATAGTTTCCTACGAGCAGTACTTC. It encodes CASSSSKAPGTSGMNSIVSYEQYF.

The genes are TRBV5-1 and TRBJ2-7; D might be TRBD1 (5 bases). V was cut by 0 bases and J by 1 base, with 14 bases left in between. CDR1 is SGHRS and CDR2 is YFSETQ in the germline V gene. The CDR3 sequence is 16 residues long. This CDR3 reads CASSLGVQGSSYEQYF. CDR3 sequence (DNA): TGCGCCAGCAGCTTGGGGGTCCAGGGTTCATCCTACGAGCAGTACTTC.

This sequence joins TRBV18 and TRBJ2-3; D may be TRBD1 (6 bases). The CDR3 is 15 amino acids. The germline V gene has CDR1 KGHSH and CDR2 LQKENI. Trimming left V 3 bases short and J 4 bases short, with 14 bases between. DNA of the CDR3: TGTGCCAGCTCACCCGAACAGGGAAGGGCAGATACGCAGTATTTT. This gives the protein CASSPEQGRADTQYF.

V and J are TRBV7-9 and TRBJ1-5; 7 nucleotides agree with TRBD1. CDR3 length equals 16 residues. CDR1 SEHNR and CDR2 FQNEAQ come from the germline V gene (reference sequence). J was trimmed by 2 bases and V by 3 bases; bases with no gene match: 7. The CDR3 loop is CASSFISGGGNQPQHF. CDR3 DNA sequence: TGTGCCAGCAGCTTCATCTCAGGGGGGGGCAATCAGCCCCAGCATTTT.

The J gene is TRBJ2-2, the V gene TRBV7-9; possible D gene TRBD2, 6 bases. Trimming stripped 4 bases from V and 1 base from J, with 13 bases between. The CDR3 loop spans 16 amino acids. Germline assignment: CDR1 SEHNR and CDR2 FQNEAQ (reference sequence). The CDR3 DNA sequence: TGTGCCAGCAGCTCCCTGGTTAGCGGGAACACCGGGGAGCTGTTTTTT. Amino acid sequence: CASSSLVSGNTGELFF.

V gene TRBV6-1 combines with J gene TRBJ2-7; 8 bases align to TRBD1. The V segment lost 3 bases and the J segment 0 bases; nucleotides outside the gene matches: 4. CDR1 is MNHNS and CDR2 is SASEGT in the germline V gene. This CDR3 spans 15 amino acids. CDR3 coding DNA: TGTGCCAGCAGTGAGGGACAGGCAAGCTCCTACGAGCAGTACTTC. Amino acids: CASSEGQASSYEQYF.

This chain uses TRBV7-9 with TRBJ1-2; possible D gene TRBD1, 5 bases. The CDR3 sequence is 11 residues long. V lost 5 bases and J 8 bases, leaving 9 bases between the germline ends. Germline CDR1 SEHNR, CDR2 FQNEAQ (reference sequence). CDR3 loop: CASSPGSGYTF. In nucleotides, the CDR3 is TGTGCCAGCAGCCCAGGGAGCGGCTACACCTTC. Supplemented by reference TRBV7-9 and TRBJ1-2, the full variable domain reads DTGVSQNPRHKITKRGQNVTFRCDPISEHNRLYWYRQTLGQGPEFLTYFQNEAQLEKSRLLSDRFSAERPKGSFSTLEIQRTEQGDSAMYLCASSPGSGYTFGSGTRLTVV.

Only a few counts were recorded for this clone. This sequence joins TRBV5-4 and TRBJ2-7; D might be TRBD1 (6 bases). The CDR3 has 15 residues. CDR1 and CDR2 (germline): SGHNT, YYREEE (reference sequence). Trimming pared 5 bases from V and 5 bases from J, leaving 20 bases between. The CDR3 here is CASSPERTAVHEQYF. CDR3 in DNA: TGTGCCAGCAGTCCCGAGAGGACAGCGGTCCACGAGCAGTACTTC.

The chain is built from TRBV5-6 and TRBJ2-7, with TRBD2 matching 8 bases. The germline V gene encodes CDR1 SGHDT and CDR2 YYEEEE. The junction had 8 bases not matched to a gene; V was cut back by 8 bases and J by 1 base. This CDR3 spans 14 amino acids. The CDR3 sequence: CASEAGGSSYEQYF. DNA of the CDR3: TGTGCCAGTGAGGCGGGGGGATCTTCCTACGAGCAGTACTTC. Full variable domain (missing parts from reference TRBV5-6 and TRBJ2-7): DAGVTQSPTHLIKTRGQQVTLRCSPKSGHDTVSWYQQALGQGPQFIFQYYEEEERQRGNFPDRFSGHQFPNYSSELNVNALLLGDSALYLCASEAGGSSYEQYFGPGTRLTVT.

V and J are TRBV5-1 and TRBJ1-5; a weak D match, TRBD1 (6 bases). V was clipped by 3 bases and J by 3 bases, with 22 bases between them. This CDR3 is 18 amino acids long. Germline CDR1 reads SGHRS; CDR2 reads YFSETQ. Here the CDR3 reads CASSSETGPGGDNQPQHF. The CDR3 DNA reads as TGCGCCAGCAGCTCCGAGACAGGTCCCGGCGGGGACAATCAGCCCCAGCATTTT.

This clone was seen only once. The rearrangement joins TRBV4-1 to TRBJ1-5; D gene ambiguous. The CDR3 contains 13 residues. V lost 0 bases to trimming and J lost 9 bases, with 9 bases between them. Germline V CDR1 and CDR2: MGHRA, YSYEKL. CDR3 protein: CASSQDKVGPQHF. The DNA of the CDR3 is TGCGCCAGCAGCCAAGATAAAGTGGGGCCCCAGCATTTT.

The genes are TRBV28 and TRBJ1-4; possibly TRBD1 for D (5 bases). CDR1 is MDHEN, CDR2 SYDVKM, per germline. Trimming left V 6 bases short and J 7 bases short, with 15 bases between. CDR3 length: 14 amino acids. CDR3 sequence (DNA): TGTGCCAGCAGCCCCCGGGGACCTAGTGAAAAACTGTTTTTT. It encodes CASSPRGPSEKLFF. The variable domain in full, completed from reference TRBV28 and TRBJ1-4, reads DVKVTQSSRYLVKRTGEKVFLECVQDMDHENMFWYRQDPGLGLRLIYFSYDVKMKEKGDIPEGYSVSREKKERFSLILESASTNQTSMYLCASSPRGPSEKLFFGSGTQLSVL.

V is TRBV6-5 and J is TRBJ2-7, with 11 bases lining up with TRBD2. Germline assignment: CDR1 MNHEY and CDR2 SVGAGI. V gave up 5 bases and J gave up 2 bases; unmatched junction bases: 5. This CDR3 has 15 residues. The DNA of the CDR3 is TGTGCCAGCAGTCTGACTAGCGGGACTACCTACGAGCAGTACTTC. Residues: CASSLTSGTTYEQYF.

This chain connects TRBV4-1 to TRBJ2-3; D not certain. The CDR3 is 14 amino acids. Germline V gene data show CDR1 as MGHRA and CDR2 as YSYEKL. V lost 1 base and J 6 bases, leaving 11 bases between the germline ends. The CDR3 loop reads CASSQVLTYDTQYF. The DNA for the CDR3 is TGCGCCAGCAGCCAAGTACTCACCTACGATACGCAGTATTTT.

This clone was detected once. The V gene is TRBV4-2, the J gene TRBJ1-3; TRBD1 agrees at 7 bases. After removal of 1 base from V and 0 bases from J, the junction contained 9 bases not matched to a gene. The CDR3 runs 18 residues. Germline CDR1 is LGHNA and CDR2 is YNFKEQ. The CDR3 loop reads CASSQVSGGVLSGNTIYF. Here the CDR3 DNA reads TGTGCCAGCAGCCAAGTTTCAGGGGGGGTGCTCTCTGGAAACACCATATATTTT.

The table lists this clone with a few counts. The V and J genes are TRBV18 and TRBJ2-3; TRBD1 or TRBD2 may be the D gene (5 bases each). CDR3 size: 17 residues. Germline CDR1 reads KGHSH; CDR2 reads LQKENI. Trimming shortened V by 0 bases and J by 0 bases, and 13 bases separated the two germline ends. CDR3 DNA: TGTGCCAGCTCACCACCGGGGGTTTCGGGGAGCACAGATACGCAGTATTTT. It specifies CASSPPGVSGSTDTQYF.

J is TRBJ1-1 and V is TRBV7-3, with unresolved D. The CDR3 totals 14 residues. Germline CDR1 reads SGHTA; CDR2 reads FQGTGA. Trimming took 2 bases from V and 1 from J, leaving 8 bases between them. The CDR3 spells CASSLGAGNTEAFF. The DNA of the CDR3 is TGTGCCAGCAGCTTAGGAGCAGGGAACACTGAAGCTTTCTTT.

CDR3 residues: CAISDPKPGLVSHNEQFF. The CDR3 DNA is TGTGCCATCAGTGACCCTAAGCCGGGGCTAGTGAGCCACAATGAGCAGTTCTTC. This chain joins TRBV10-3 and TRBJ2-1, with D tentatively TRBD1 or TRBD2 (5 bases each). Trimming removed 3 bases at V and 5 bases at J, with 23 bases between. CDR1 and CDR2 (germline): ENHRY, SYGVKD. The CDR3 contains 18 residues.

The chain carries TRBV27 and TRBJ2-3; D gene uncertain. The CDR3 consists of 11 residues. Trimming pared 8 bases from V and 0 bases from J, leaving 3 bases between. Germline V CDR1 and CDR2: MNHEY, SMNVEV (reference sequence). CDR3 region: CASHSTDTQYF. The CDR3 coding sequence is TGTGCCAGCCATAGCACAGATACGCAGTATTTT.